The rows below give T cell receptor beta chains drawn from one sample of a study of response to subunit inactivated influenza vaccine. TCRdb redid the calling of the RT-PCR reads with MiXCR, one entry per CDR3 protein. This sample has over 750,000 distinct CDR3 sequences, with less than 25% found just once. The sample consisted of PBMCs from blood, taken more than 4 days after vaccination. The receptors here all came from a man aged 45-65 years who received an inactivated influenza vaccine. Both conserved end residues are trimmed from each CDR3. Each record gives: CDR3 protein, V gene, clone size, J gene. Not every row has a clone size; where given, it reads once, few, many or a size class.

CDR3aa: ASSTGTSGGKTQY
v_gene: TRBV7-2
abundance: .
j_gene: TRBJ2-5

CDR3aa: ASSVKKETQY
v_gene: TRBV5-6
abundance: .
j_gene: TRBJ2-5

CDR3aa: SASPPGTTFYNEQF
v_gene: TRBV20-1
abundance: .
j_gene: TRBJ2-1

CDR3aa: ASSDRDRAYGYT
v_gene: TRBV7-9
abundance: few
j_gene: TRBJ1-2

CDR3aa: ASSYWGDSLGTQY
v_gene: TRBV7-2
abundance: .
j_gene: TRBJ2-5

CDR3aa: SARPGQVVFGAF
v_gene: TRBV20-1
abundance: many
j_gene: TRBJ1-1

CDR3aa: SASFILNTEAF
v_gene: TRBV20-1
abundance: many
j_gene: TRBJ1-1

CDR3aa: SARDRRTYGYT
v_gene: TRBV20-1
abundance: many
j_gene: TRBJ1-2

CDR3aa: ASSYMRYEQF
v_gene: TRBV6-2/TRBV6-3
abundance: .
j_gene: TRBJ2-1

CDR3aa: ASSLYRGSHNSPLH
v_gene: TRBV27
abundance: few
j_gene: TRBJ1-6

CDR3aa: SARSSPRQETQY
v_gene: TRBV20-1
abundance: few
j_gene: TRBJ2-5

CDR3aa: ASSLRISRETQY
v_gene: TRBV12-3/TRBV12-4
abundance: .
j_gene: TRBJ2-5

CDR3aa: ASSISQGGTGELF
v_gene: TRBV19
abundance: .
j_gene: TRBJ2-2

CDR3aa: ASSLSGSGSYNEQF
v_gene: TRBV7-2
abundance: many
j_gene: TRBJ2-1

CDR3aa: ASSLVTDNEQF
v_gene: TRBV12-3/TRBV12-4
abundance: many
j_gene: TRBJ2-1

CDR3aa: ASSLGLAGYNEQF
v_gene: TRBV5-1
abundance: many
j_gene: TRBJ2-1

CDR3aa: AISESWGQGGYGYT
v_gene: TRBV10-3
abundance: many
j_gene: TRBJ1-2

CDR3aa: ATSRDLGTGGETQY
v_gene: TRBV15
abundance: .
j_gene: TRBJ2-5

CDR3aa: ASSSNDYEQF
v_gene: TRBV7-9
abundance: .
j_gene: TRBJ2-1

CDR3aa: ASSLRQGTSGELF
v_gene: TRBV9
abundance: .
j_gene: TRBJ2-2

CDR3aa: ASTIVPGETQY
v_gene: TRBV2
abundance: .
j_gene: TRBJ2-5

CDR3aa: ASSKTGRGSPLH
v_gene: TRBV25-1
abundance: many
j_gene: TRBJ1-6

CDR3aa: ASSYSRLNTEAF
v_gene: TRBV6-5
abundance: few
j_gene: TRBJ1-1